The 9 T cell receptor beta chains below all came from one sample that was sequenced in a study of cytomegalovirus exposure and HLA in healthy donors. The PCR contained 60 Vbeta and 13 Jbeta primers. TCRdb's copy holds only in-frame clones and misses some; the assay was immunoSEQ multiplex PCR. This table has 200,000 or so clones, roughly 88% appearing once. The sample comprised PBMCs. Receptor source: a boy between 2 and 10 years old in good health and CMV-seronegative.

With regard to this clone: The junction departs from the called germline gene at one end, perhaps through a read error. This chain links TRBV6-1 with TRBJ2-7; TRBD1 matches at 7 bases. Germline CDR1 is MNHNS and CDR2 is SASEGT. The CDR3 is made up of 17 amino acids. This CDR3 is CASSERWTGLANDEQHF. CDR3 nucleotide sequence: TGTGCCAGCAGTGAAAGGTGGACAGGTTTGGCCAATGACGAGCAGCACTTC.

The chain is built from TRBV6-5 and TRBJ2-7, with D maybe TRBD2 (5 bases). V gave up 8 bases and J gave up 6 bases, with 17 bases separating them. This CDR3 has 13 residues. CDR1 and CDR2 from the germline V gene are MNHEY and SVGAGI. The CDR3 loop is CASQASLFFEQYF. CDR3 DNA: TGTGCCAGCCAAGCTAGCTTGTTTTTCGAGCAGTACTTC.

Here the CDR3 reads CSAGQGAGNTIYF. The CDR3 DNA is TGCAGCGCAGGACAGGGGGCTGGAAACACCATATATTTT. This chain uses TRBV29-1 with TRBJ1-3, with 10 bases that match TRBD1. The CDR3 runs to 13 residues. The V and J ends lost 7 bases and 2 bases, in that order; junction bases with no gene match: 2. Germline values: CDR1 SQVTM, CDR2 ANQGSEA.

This chain uses TRBV29-1 with TRBJ2-7; 9 bases line up with TRBD1. V shed 6 bases and J 3 bases; nucleotides not matched to a gene: 12. CDR1 and CDR2 (germline): SQVTM, ANQGSEA. The CDR3 runs 15 residues. The CDR3 nucleotides are TGCAGCGTCGGGGGGCCCGGGACAGGGATCTACGAGCAGTACTTC. This codes for CSVGGPGTGIYEQYF.

The gene calls are TRBV19 and TRBJ2-3, with TRBD1 as a possible D gene (5 bases). The CDR3 loop spans 16 amino acids. V dropped 3 bases and J dropped 0 bases, with 13 bases sitting between them. CDR1 is LNHDA and CDR2 is SQIVND in the germline V gene (reference sequence). The CDR3 DNA reads as TGTGCCAGTAGTATTCCAGGGCCCACTAGCACAGATACGCAGTATTTT. It specifies CASSIPGPTSTDTQYF.

This clone was seen a few times. This sequence joins TRBV6-1 and TRBJ1-6, with 7 bases lining up with TRBD1. This CDR3 is built from 12 residues. Germline V gives CDR1 MNHNS, CDR2 SASEGT. V lost 7 bases and J lost 8; bases outside the gene matches: 2. The chain's CDR3 is CASNTGDSPLHF. The CDR3 DNA reads as TGTGCCAGCAATACAGGGGATTCACCCCTCCACTTT.

The V gene is TRBV29-1, the J gene TRBJ1-1; 10 bases match TRBD1. The CDR3 loop spans 12 amino acids. The trim removed 4 bases at V and 11 bases at J, leaving 7 bases unmatched. The germline V gene has CDR1 SQVTM and CDR2 ANQGSEA. CDR3 sequence (DNA): TGCAGCGTTGCGACAGGGGGCGTGGGTGCTTTCTTT. It codes for CSVATGGVGAFF.

The CDR3 reads CASSLSLAEGTQYF. In nucleotides, the CDR3 is TGTGCCAGCAGCTTGAGTCTAGCGGAAGGGACCCAGTACTTC. The gene calls are TRBV5-6 and TRBJ2-5; 7 bases map to TRBD2. The germline gives CDR1 SGHDT, CDR2 YYEEEE. J lost 7 bases, V lost 1 base, and 7 bases had no gene match. The CDR3 runs 14 residues.

J is TRBJ1-1 and V is TRBV25-1; the D is unclear. Trimming removed 1 base from V and 8 bases from J, with 14 bases in between. This CDR3 has 14 residues. Germline-derived CDR1 and CDR2 are MGHDK and SYGVNS. CDR3 in DNA: TGTGCCAGCAGTGAATCTCCAGTCCTAGTAGAAGCTTTCTTT. Translation gives CASSESPVLVEAFF.